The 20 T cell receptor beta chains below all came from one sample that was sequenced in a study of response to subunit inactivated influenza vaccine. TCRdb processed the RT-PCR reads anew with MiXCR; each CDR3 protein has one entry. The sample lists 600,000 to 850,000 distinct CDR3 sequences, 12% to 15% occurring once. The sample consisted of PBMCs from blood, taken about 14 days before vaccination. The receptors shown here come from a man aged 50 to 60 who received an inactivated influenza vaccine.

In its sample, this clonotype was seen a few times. The CDR3 sequence is CSATSGPSYEQYF. The CDR3 coding sequence is TGCAGTGCCACAAGCGGCCCCTCCTACGAGCAGTACTTC. This chain uses TRBV20-1 with TRBJ2-7; D is possibly TRBD2 (5 bases). Germline values: CDR1 DFQATT, CDR2 SNEGSKA (reference sequence). The V end was cut by 6 bases, the J end by 0 bases, with 12 bases between. This CDR3 contains 13 residues.

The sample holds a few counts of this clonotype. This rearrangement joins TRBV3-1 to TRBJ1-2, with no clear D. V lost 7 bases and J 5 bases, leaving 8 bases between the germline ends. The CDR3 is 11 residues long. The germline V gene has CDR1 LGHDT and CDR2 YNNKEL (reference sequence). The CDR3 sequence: CASKSGYGYTF. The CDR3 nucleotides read TGTGCCAGCAAGTCCGGATATGGCTACACCTTC.

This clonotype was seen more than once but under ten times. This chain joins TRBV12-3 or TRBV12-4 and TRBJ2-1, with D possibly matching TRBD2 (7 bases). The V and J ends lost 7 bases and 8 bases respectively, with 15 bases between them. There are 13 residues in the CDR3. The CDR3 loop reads CASTLGGGDEQFF. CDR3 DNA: TGTGCCAGCACTCTAGGGGGGGGCGATGAGCAGTTCTTC.

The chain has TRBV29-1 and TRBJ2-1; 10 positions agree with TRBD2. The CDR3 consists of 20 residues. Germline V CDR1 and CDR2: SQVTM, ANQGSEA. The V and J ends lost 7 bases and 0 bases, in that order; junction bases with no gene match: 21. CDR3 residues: CSAFTQREGFSLSSYNEQFF. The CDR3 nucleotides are TGCAGCGCGTTCACCCAGCGGGAGGGCTTTTCGTTATCCTCCTACAATGAGCAGTTCTTC.

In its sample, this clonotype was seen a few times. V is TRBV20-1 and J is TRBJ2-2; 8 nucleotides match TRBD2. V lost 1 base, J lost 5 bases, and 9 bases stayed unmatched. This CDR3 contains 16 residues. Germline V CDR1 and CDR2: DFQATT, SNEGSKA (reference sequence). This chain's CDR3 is CSARGRGGPRTGELFF. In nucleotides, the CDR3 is TGCAGTGCTAGAGGTCGGGGGGGCCCAAGGACCGGGGAGCTGTTTTTT.

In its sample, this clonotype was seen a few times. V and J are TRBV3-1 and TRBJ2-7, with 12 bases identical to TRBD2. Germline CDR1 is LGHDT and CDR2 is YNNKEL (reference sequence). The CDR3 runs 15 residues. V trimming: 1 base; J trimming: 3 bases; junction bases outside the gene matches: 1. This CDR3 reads CASSQGLAGDYEQYF. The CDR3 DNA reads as TGTGCCAGCAGCCAAGGACTAGCGGGGGACTACGAGCAGTACTTC.

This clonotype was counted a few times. The CDR3 nucleotides read TGCAGTGCTATACAGGGGAGTAGCAATCAGCCCCAGCATTTT. It is translated as CSAIQGSSNQPQHF. This chain connects TRBV20-1 to TRBJ1-5; 7 bases match TRBD1. From germline, CDR1 is DFQATT and CDR2 SNEGSKA (reference sequence). The CDR3 runs 14 residues. V dropped 4 bases and J dropped 0; count of bases not matched to a gene: 3.

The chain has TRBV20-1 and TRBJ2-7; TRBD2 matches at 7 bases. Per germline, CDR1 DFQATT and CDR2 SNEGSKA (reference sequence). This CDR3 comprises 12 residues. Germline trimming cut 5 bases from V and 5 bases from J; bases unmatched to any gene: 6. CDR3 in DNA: TGCAGTGCTCCCCGGGGGGAGCACGAGCAGTACTTC. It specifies CSAPRGEHEQYF.

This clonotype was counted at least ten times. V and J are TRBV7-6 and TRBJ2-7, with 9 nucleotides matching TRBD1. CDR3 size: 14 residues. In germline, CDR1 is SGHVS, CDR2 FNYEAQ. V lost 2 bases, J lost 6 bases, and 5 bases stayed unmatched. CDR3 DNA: TGTGCCAGCAGCTTACTAGGGACAGGGCCCGAGCAGTACTTC. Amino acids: CASSLLGTGPEQYF. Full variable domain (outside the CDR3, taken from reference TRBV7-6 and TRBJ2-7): GAGVSQSPRYKVTKRGQDVALRCDPISGHVSLYWYRQALGQGPEFLTYFNYEAQQDKSGLPNDRFSAERPEGSISTLTIQRTEQRDSAMYRCASSLLGTGPEQYFGPGTRLTVT.

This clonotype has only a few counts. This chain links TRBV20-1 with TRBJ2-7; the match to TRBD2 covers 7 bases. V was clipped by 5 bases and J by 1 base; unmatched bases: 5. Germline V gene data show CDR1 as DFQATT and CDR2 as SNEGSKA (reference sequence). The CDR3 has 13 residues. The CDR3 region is CSARAGMSYEQYF. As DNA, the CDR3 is TGCAGTGCTCGAGCGGGAATGTCCTACGAGCAGTACTTC.

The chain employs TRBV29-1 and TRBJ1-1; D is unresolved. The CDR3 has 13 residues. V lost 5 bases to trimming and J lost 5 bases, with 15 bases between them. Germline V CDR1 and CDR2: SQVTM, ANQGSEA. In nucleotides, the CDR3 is TGCAGCGTTCTGATGACCCTGGGAACTGAAGCTTTCTTT. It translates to CSVLMTLGTEAFF.

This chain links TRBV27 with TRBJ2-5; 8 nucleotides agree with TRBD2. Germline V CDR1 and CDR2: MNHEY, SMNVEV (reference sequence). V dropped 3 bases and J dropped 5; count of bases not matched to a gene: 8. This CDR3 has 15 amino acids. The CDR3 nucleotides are TGTGCCAGCAGTTTGGGCGGACTAGCTTGGGAGACCCAGTACTTC. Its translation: CASSLGGLAWETQYF.

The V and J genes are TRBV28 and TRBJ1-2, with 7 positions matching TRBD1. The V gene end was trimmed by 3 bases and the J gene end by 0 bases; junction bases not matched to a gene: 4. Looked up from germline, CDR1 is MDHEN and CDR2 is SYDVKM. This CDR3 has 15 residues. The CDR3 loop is CASSFGQAANYGYTF. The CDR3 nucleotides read TGTGCCAGCAGTTTCGGACAGGCAGCTAACTATGGCTACACCTTC.

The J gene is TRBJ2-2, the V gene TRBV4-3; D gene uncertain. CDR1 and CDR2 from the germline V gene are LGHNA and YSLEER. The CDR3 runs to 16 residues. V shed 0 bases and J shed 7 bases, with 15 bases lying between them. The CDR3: CASSQDLASVGGELFF. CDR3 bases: TGCGCCAGCAGCCAAGATCTGGCCAGCGTGGGCGGGGAGCTGTTTTTT.

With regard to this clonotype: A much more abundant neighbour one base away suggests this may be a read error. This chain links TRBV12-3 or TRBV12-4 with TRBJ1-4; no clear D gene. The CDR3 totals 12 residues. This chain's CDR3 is CSSSFDSRELFF. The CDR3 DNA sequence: TGTTCCAGCAGTTTTGACTCCCGGGAACTGTTTTTT.

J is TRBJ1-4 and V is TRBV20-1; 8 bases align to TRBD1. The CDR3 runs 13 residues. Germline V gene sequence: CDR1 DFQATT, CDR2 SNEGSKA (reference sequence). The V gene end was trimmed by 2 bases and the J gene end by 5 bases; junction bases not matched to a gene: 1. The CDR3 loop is CSARRTGNEKLFF. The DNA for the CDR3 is TGCAGTGCTAGACGGACAGGGAATGAAAAACTGTTTTTT.

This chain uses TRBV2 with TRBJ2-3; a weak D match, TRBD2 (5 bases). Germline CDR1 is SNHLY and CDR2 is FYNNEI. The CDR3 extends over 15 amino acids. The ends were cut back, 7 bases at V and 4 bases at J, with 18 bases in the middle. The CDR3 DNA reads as TGTGCCAGCACCAACGGGTGGGAAGCGGCAGATACGCAGTATTTT. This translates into CASTNGWEAADTQYF.

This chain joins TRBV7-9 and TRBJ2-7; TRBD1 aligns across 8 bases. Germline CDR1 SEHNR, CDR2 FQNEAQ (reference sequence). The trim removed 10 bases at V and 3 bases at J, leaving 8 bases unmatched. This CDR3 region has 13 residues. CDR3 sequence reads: CATRDRSGYEQYF. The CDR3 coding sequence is TGTGCCACCCGGGACAGGTCTGGCTACGAGCAGTACTTC.

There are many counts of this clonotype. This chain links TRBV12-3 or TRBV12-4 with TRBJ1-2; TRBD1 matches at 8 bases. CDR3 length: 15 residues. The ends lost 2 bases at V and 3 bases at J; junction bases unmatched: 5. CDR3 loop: CASSLLTGVDYGYTF. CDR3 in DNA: TGTGCCAGCAGTTTATTGACAGGGGTGGACTATGGCTACACCTTC.

The CDR3 loop is CASSYSLRNRGEKLFF. CDR3 sequence (DNA): TGTGCCAGCAGTTACTCTTTGCGAAACAGGGGGGAAAAACTGTTTTTT. The V gene is TRBV6-5, the J gene TRBJ1-4; TRBD1 matches at 8 bases. Trimming took 0 bases from V and 8 from J; bases not matched to a gene: 8. CDR3 size: 16 residues. The germline gives CDR1 MNHEY, CDR2 SVGAGI.